The sequence of this T cell receptor beta chain was determined in a study of spatial heterogeneity in lung cancer. Study at large: In raw reads, more than 8.5 appearances on average were recorded for each unique TCR and UMI combination.

Stated time point: sample taken at primary tumor resection. Donors were approximately 70 untreated early-stage non-small cell lung cancer patients. Sequencing was performed on whole RNA extracted from tumor and nontumor lung tissue, or from frozen PBMC, and the material was left unsorted. Germline CDR1 reads SGHTA; CDR2 reads FQGNSA. The CDR3 extends over 17 amino acids. Trimming took 2 bases from V and 1 from J; bases not matched to a gene: 9. Unique molecular identifiers tagged every individual TCR cDNA molecule. TCRdb passed the 5' RACE reads through MiXCR, listing each CDR3 protein once. This sample has some 3,300 distinct CDR3 sequences, with around 10% found just once. In this sample, this clonotype is medium-sized (0.01 to 0.1%).

The sample consisted of normal lung tissue next to the tumor, taken at surgery. This sequence joins TRBV7-2 and TRBJ2-7; TRBD2 matches 9 bases. This TCR came from a male donor with early-stage non-small cell lung cancer. CDR3 in amino acids: CASSLLFSGLASYEQYF. DNA for the CDR3: TGTGCCAGCAGCTTACTTTTTTCGGGACTAGCATCCTACGAGCAGTACTTC. Supplemented by reference TRBV7-2 and TRBJ2-7, the full variable domain reads GAGVSQSPSNKVTEKGKDVELRCDPISGHTALYWYRQSLGQGLEFLIYFQGNSAPDKSGLPSDRFSAERTGGSVSTLTIQRTQQEDSAVYLCASSLLFSGLASYEQYFGPGTRLTVT.